These 13 T cell receptor beta chains were all obtained from the same sample, sequenced in a study of spatial heterogeneity in lung cancer. Antigens for these TCRs are unknown. Time point denoted: sample taken at primary tumor resection. Study results and caveats: Tumor mutation count correlated with how many alpha and beta TCRs expanded intratumorally.

TCRdb fed the 5' RACE reads into MiXCR, producing one record per CDR3 protein. The sample yields 2,500 to 3,500 distinct CDR3 sequences, over 15% seen once. Source: lung tumor tissue, taken at surgery. All receptors derive from a male donor with early-stage non-small cell lung cancer.

By sample share, this clonotype is large. This beta chain was picked up by a library intended for alpha chains and is off target, so its count carries little meaning. The chain uses TRBV29-1 and TRBJ2-5, with TRBD2 as a possible D gene (6 bases). Germline values: CDR1 SQVTM, CDR2 ANQGSEA. V lost 3 bases, J lost 2 bases, and 7 bases lay in between. The CDR3 length is 12 residues. As DNA, the CDR3 is TGCAGCGTTGATAGCGGACAAGAGACCCAGTACTTC. Encoded protein: CSVDSGQETQYF.

This clonotype has only a few counts. This beta chain is an off-target read within a library intended for alpha chains, so its frequency means little. This chain connects TRBV18 to TRBJ2-5; 7 bases are a match to TRBD1. The trim removed 0 bases at V and 3 bases at J, leaving 1 base unmatched. The CDR3 has 14 amino acids. From germline, CDR1 is KGHSH and CDR2 LQKENI. CDR3 DNA: TGTGCCAGCTCACCACCAACAGGGGAAGAGACCCAGTACTTC. Translated, it gives CASSPPTGEETQYF.

By sample share, this clonotype is medium-sized (0.01 to 0.1%). This beta chain slipped into a library made for alpha chains as a stray read, so its size is not meaningful. This chain connects TRBV7-2 to TRBJ1-5; D is unresolved. This CDR3 contains 13 residues. Trimming cost V 5 bases and J 3 bases, with 8 bases left between them. The germline CDR1 and CDR2 sequences are SGHTA and FQGNSA. This CDR3 reads CASSLLNNQPQHF. In DNA, the CDR3 is TGTGCCAGCAGCCTCCTTAACAATCAGCCCCAGCATTTT. The variable domain in full, with the rest retrieved from reference TRBV7-2 and TRBJ1-5, is GAGVSQSPSNKVTEKGKDVELRCDPISGHTALYWYRQSLGQGLEFLIYFQGNSAPDKSGLPSDRFSAERTGGSVSTLTIQRTQQEDSAVYLCASSLLNNQPQHFGDGTRLSIL.

This clonotype occurred many times. In a library made to pick up alpha chains, this beta chain is a stray read with a size that means little. J is TRBJ1-1 and V is TRBV10-2; TRBD1 might be the D (6 bases). The CDR3 is 15 amino acids. From germline, CDR1 is WSHSY and CDR2 SAAADI. V lost 3 bases, J lost 0 bases, and 11 bases lay in between. In nucleotides, the CDR3 is TGCGCCAGCAGTGACAGGGGATTTATGAACACTGAAGCTTTCTTT. Its translation is CASSDRGFMNTEAFF.

This clonotype has a handful of counts. Because this beta chain is a stray read in a library intended to capture alpha chains, its abundance should not be given much weight. This sequence joins TRBV6-1 and TRBJ1-2; maybe TRBD1 (6 bases). The V end was cut by 3 bases, the J end by 2 bases, with 13 bases between. CDR3 size: 15 residues. Per the germline V gene, CDR1 is MNHNS and CDR2 is SASEGT. CDR3 sequence (DNA): TGTGCCAGCAGTGAGACAGGAGCCCTGAACTATGGCTACACCTTC. Its translation: CASSETGALNYGYTF.

Many counts were recorded for this clonotype. The library was prepared for alpha chains; this beta chain is a stray read, so its frequency means little. For the CDR3, the DNA is TGCAGTGCCCGGGGCAGGTACCAAGAGACCCAGTACTTC. This codes for CSARGRYQETQYF. J is TRBJ2-5 and V is TRBV20-1; D possibly matches TRBD1 or TRBD2 (5 bases each). V was pared by 6 bases and J by 0 bases, with 11 bases between. CDR3 length: 13 residues. The germline V gene encodes CDR1 DFQATT and CDR2 SNEGSKA (reference sequence).

Relative to its sample, this clonotype is large. The library was designed around alpha chains, so this beta chain is a stray read whose abundance carries little weight. The chain recombines TRBV4-3 with TRBJ2-5; 7 bases are shared with TRBD2. The CDR3 loop spans 14 amino acids. CDR1 LGHNA and CDR2 YSLEER come from the germline V gene. V shed 4 bases and J 3 bases; nucleotides not matched to a gene: 5. The CDR3 sequence: CASSPMGGEETQYF. CDR3 in DNA: TGCGCCAGCAGCCCTATGGGAGGGGAAGAGACCCAGTACTTC.

In this sample, this clonotype turned up once. In a library made to pick up alpha chains, this beta chain is a stray read with a size that means little. In DNA form, the CDR3 reads TGCGCCAGCAGAACTACCGACGAGCCTGGCTACACCTTC. Protein sequence: CASRTTDEPGYTF. V usage is TRBV5-1 and J usage is TRBJ1-2; D ambiguous. Trimming pared 5 bases from V and 7 bases from J, leaving 15 bases between. CDR1 and CDR2 (germline): SGHRS, YFSETQ. CDR3 length: 13 amino acids.

Comment on this clonotype: Since the library was made to target alpha chains, this beta chain is a stray read and its abundance is not meaningful. The chain employs TRBV19 and TRBJ2-7, with D maybe TRBD2 (5 bases). V was cut by 5 bases and J by 6 bases, with 23 bases left in between. Looked up from germline, CDR1 is LNHDA and CDR2 is SQIVND (reference sequence). The CDR3 runs 16 residues. The CDR3 loop is CASSPEGRAAKLEQYF. CDR3 DNA sequence: TGTGCCAGTAGTCCCGAGGGTCGGGCGGCGAAACTCGAGCAGTACTTC.

By its share, this clonotype is medium-sized. This beta chain turned up in a library designed for alpha chains; as an off-target read, its abundance says little. The chain recombines TRBV28 with TRBJ2-7; D perhaps matches TRBD2 (5 bases). V lost 6 bases, J lost 3 bases, and 9 bases lay in between. Germline V gives CDR1 MDHEN, CDR2 SYDVKM. The CDR3 is 12 residues long. CDR3 nucleotide sequence: TGTGCCAGCAGAGGACTCCACTACGAGCAGTACTTC. Its protein is CASRGLHYEQYF.

This clonotype was seen many times. This beta chain turned up in a library designed for alpha chains; as an off-target read, its abundance says little. The chain has TRBV30 and TRBJ2-1, with D tentatively TRBD1 (5 bases). Trimming pared 0 bases from V and 2 bases from J, leaving 11 bases between. CDR1 GTSNPN and CDR2 SVGIG come from the germline V gene (reference sequence). CDR3 length: 15 amino acids. CDR3 sequence (DNA): TGTGCCTGGAGTGTTGGAGACAGAGCCTACAATGAGCAGTTCTTC. Protein: CAWSVGDRAYNEQFF.

This clonotype has more than one count but fewer than ten. Within a library made for alpha chains, this beta chain is off target, and its count is uninformative. The genes are TRBV6-5 and TRBJ2-7; tentatively, D is TRBD1 (5 bases). The germline V gene has CDR1 MNHEY and CDR2 SVGAGI. The CDR3 runs 15 residues. The V and J ends lost 0 bases and 2 bases respectively, with 11 bases between them. The CDR3: CASSYSNKGTYEQYF. The CDR3 DNA follows: TGTGCCAGCAGTTACTCGAACAAGGGGACCTACGAGCAGTACTTC.

This clonotype is medium-sized in the sample. Being off target in a library aimed at alpha chains, this beta chain has a size of little meaning. In DNA form, the CDR3 reads TGTGCTAGTGGTTTTTCCTCCGGGAGCGCCGAGCAGTACTTC. Translation gives CASGFSSGSAEQYF. The V and J genes are TRBV12-5 and TRBJ2-7; D is possibly TRBD2 (6 bases). Trimming removed 3 bases at V and 6 bases at J, with 15 bases between. CDR1 is LGHNT and CDR2 is FRNRAP in the germline V gene. There are 14 residues in the CDR3. Full variable domain (outside the CDR3, taken from reference TRBV12-5 and TRBJ2-7): DARVTQTPRHKVTEMGQEVTMRCQPILGHNTVFWYRQTMMQGLELLAYFRNRAPLDDSGMPKDRFSAEMPDATLATLKIQPSEPRDSAVYFCASGFSSGSAEQYFGPGTRLTVT.